The rows below give T cell receptor beta chains drawn from one sample of a study of shared clonotypes between healthy human individuals. Profiled with immunoSEQ multiplex PCR; TCRdb holds only in-frame clones, not every one. The table has around 600,000 clones, about 95% seen once. The sequenced sample was naive CD8+ T cells sorted from blood. The source is a woman in her 30s in good health. The CDR3 runs from the conserved cysteine through the conserved F or W.

CDR3aa: CASSEAWDRADTEAFF
v_gene: TRBV2
j_gene: TRBJ1-1
len: 16

CDR3aa: CASSPQASYEQYF
v_gene: TRBV13
j_gene: TRBJ2-7
len: 13

CDR3aa: CASSTYDYEQYF
v_gene: TRBV2
j_gene: TRBJ2-7
len: 12

CDR3aa: CASSLGPGTSPSVEQYF
v_gene: TRBV27
j_gene: TRBJ2-7
len: 17

CDR3aa: CASSHRPTGNSYEQYF
v_gene: TRBV4-1
j_gene: NA
len: 16

CDR3aa: CASSLPDRPNSYNEQFF
v_gene: TRBV11-2
j_gene: TRBJ2-1
len: 17

CDR3aa: CASSYSVGAGYGYTF
v_gene: TRBV6-5
j_gene: TRBJ1-2
len: 15

CDR3aa: CASSLVGNRGYTF
v_gene: TRBV5-1
j_gene: TRBJ1-2
len: 13

CDR3aa: CASSLASADRGSQPQHF
v_gene: TRBV5-6
j_gene: TRBJ1-5
len: 17

CDR3aa: CASSPSPGAAKNIQYF
v_gene: TRBV7-9
j_gene: TRBJ2-4
len: 16

CDR3aa: CASSYGQPYEQYF
v_gene: TRBV7-9
j_gene: TRBJ2-7
len: 13

CDR3aa: CASSFGTGLIIRELFF
v_gene: TRBV7-8
j_gene: TRBJ2-2
len: 16

CDR3aa: CASSRGQGNGDEKLFF
v_gene: TRBV4-1
j_gene: TRBJ1-4
len: 16

CDR3aa: CASSGDMNTEAFF
v_gene: TRBV5-1
j_gene: TRBJ1-1
len: 13

CDR3aa: CATSPRLHSNQPQHF
v_gene: TRBV6-1
j_gene: TRBJ1-5
len: 15

CDR3aa: CASRWTYEQYF
v_gene: TRBV6-1
j_gene: TRBJ2-7
len: 11

CDR3aa: CASSFYRAGASGGYTF
v_gene: TRBV28
j_gene: TRBJ1-2
len: 16

CDR3aa: CASSALAGGPISEQFF
v_gene: TRBV28
j_gene: TRBJ2-1
len: 16

CDR3aa: CASSFGTSEYTQYF
v_gene: TRBV27
j_gene: TRBJ2-3
len: 14

CDR3aa: CASSIESSWTSGRWETQYF
v_gene: TRBV19
j_gene: TRBJ2-5
len: 19

CDR3aa: CASSLDERGHSYEQYF
v_gene: TRBV28
j_gene: TRBJ2-7
len: 16

CDR3aa: CASSELASGTDTQYF
v_gene: TRBV10-1
j_gene: TRBJ2-3
len: 15

CDR3aa: CASSYTAGIGVREQYF
v_gene: TRBV6-5
j_gene: TRBJ2-7
len: 16

CDR3aa: CASSLDNSPLHF
v_gene: TRBV7-9
j_gene: TRBJ1-6
len: 12

CDR3aa: CAISAETGTTDTQYF
v_gene: TRBV10-3
j_gene: TRBJ2-3
len: 15

CDR3aa: CASSEPGELDYNEQFF
v_gene: TRBV2
j_gene: TRBJ2-1
len: 16

CDR3aa: CASIPTGANTGELFF
v_gene: TRBV28
j_gene: TRBJ2-2
len: 15

CDR3aa: CASSYRYDQPQHF
v_gene: TRBV7-9
j_gene: TRBJ1-5
len: 13

CDR3aa: CASSPLGPGNTIYF
v_gene: TRBV27
j_gene: TRBJ1-3
len: 14

CDR3aa: CASRDSSGNTIYF
v_gene: TRBV5-1
j_gene: TRBJ1-3
len: 13

CDR3aa: CASSFIGGNQPQHF
v_gene: TRBV27
j_gene: TRBJ1-5
len: 14

CDR3aa: CASALAGGSSYEQYF
v_gene: TRBV9
j_gene: TRBJ2-7
len: 15

CDR3aa: CASSLYGLGEEGQETQYF
v_gene: TRBV28
j_gene: TRBJ2-5
len: 18

CDR3aa: CASSFGGLAGANVLTF
v_gene: TRBV27
j_gene: TRBJ2-6
len: 16

CDR3aa: CASSLPDSGRRYEQYF
v_gene: TRBV11-2
j_gene: TRBJ2-7
len: 16

CDR3aa: CASSLASFTDTQYF
v_gene: TRBV5-1
j_gene: TRBJ2-3
len: 14

CDR3aa: CAWSGCGSTDTQYF
v_gene: TRBV30
j_gene: TRBJ2-3
len: 14

CDR3aa: CASSRGSSSTDTQYF
v_gene: TRBV6-5
j_gene: TRBJ2-3
len: 15

CDR3aa: CASSYHPRNEQYF
v_gene: TRBV6-5
j_gene: TRBJ2-7
len: 13

CDR3aa: CASSIFGSGGTGELFF
v_gene: TRBV19
j_gene: TRBJ2-2
len: 16

CDR3aa: CAWSTGLGSYEQYF
v_gene: TRBV30
j_gene: TRBJ2-7
len: 14

CDR3aa: CASSGVHEQYF
v_gene: TRBV25-1
j_gene: TRBJ2-7
len: 11

CDR3aa: CATSSRGEQFF
v_gene: TRBV15
j_gene: TRBJ2-1
len: 11

CDR3aa: CASSLNPGPSYEQYF
v_gene: TRBV28
j_gene: TRBJ2-7
len: 15

CDR3aa: CASSAQETQYF
v_gene: TRBV9
j_gene: TRBJ2-5
len: 11

CDR3aa: CAISESTARGYEQYF
v_gene: TRBV10-3
j_gene: TRBJ2-7
len: 15

CDR3aa: CASSLASGTSESTDTQYF
v_gene: TRBV7-8
j_gene: TRBJ2-3
len: 18

CDR3aa: CASSFTSLARPYEQYF
v_gene: TRBV5-1
j_gene: TRBJ2-7
len: 16

CDR3aa: CASVYGLAATDTQYF
v_gene: TRBV10-2
j_gene: TRBJ2-3
len: 15

CDR3aa: CASSLGWNTEAFF
v_gene: TRBV28
j_gene: TRBJ1-1
len: 13

CDR3aa: CASSPGVFWSYEQYF
v_gene: TRBV7-6
j_gene: TRBJ2-7
len: 15

CDR3aa: CASSFDRIYEQYF
v_gene: TRBV7-9
j_gene: TRBJ2-7
len: 13

CDR3aa: CASSQDVANWPRDTDTQYF
v_gene: TRBV4-2
j_gene: TRBJ2-3
len: 19